The 2 T cell receptor beta chains presented below share a single source sample, sequenced in a study of blood T cell repertoires in COVID-19 (dated by TCRdb to about 2020). The protocol used for the library was the immunoSEQ multiplex PCR assay. TCRdb's version of the immuneACCESS table is confined to in-frame rearrangements and falls short of the full clone set. An unresolved V gene accounts for under half of the shortfall where checked; the remainder is of unknown origin. For this sample the table gives fewer than 300,000 clones, of which around 89% were detected only once. Of the sample, approximately 0.84% falls within the top ten clones. Sample: peripheral blood. The receptor set was obtained from a man aged 25 to 40 with acute or convalescent COVID-19.

Points on this clone: Distinct nucleotide sequences in the sample also encode this CDR3. The V gene is TRBV28, the J gene TRBJ1-1; maybe TRBD1 (5 bases). V lost 7 bases, J lost 5 bases, and 8 bases lay in between. The CDR3 is 11 amino acids. The germline CDR1 and CDR2 sequences are MDHEN and SYDVKM. The CDR3 DNA sequence: TGTGCCAGCACTCGGGGGACTGAAGCTTTCTTT. It yields the protein CASTRGTEAFF.

The rearrangement links TRBV12-3 or TRBV12-4 to TRBJ1-5; D gene unclear. V was cut by 3 bases and J by 5 bases, with 5 bases left in between. The CDR3 is 12 amino acids. The CDR3 loop reads CASSFGDQPQHF. The CDR3 nucleotides read TGTGCCAGCAGTTTCGGGGATCAGCCCCAGCATTTT.